The 18 T cell receptor beta chains in this list originate from one sample, sequenced in a study of Graves' ophthalmopathy and Graves' hyperthyroidism (dated 2018 in TCRdb). TCRdb records Illumina HiSeq 2000 as the sequencer. TCR beta CDR3 regions were amplified from RNA transcripts for repertoire sequencing. The first round of RT-PCR was done with HTBI primers and the Qiagen OneStep RT-PCR kit, and was followed by a second round of multiplex PCR, then size selection and purification. The public reads were reprocessed in TCRdb via fastp at Q25 and MiXCR, keeping in-frame beta chains. All rows with the same CDR3 protein become a single entry with the most common DNA and genes. This sample gives hundreds of thousands of distinct CDR3 sequences in total; about 20% of them show up just once. Jointly, the top ten make up around 6.5% of the sample. Sequencing was performed on peripheral blood. These receptors were collected from a woman aged 18-29 years with stable Graves' hyperthyroidism. Some clones in this sample may be carry-over from other donors' samples. Donor details come from another sample of the same person, matched by shared clones.

This clonotype was observed a few times. The rearrangement links TRBV11-2 to TRBJ2-3, with D unresolved. CDR3 size: 14 residues. CDR1 is SGHAT, CDR2 FQNNGV, per germline. Trimming cost V 6 bases and J 2 bases, with 12 bases left between them. DNA of the CDR3: TGTGCCAGCAGTAAGACTCGGGCCACAGATACGCAGTATTTT. Translating it yields CASSKTRATDTQYF.

At least ten counts were recorded for this clonotype. The genes are TRBV11-2 and TRBJ1-3, with 7 bases matching TRBD1. CDR1 and CDR2 (germline): SGHAT, FQNNGV. This CDR3 is 14 amino acids long. The ends lost 5 bases at V and 2 bases at J; junction bases unmatched: 3. The CDR3 sequence: CASSAGTAGNTIYF. The CDR3 DNA reads as TGTGCCAGCAGCGCGGGGACAGCTGGAAACACCATATATTTT.

This clonotype has a count of ten or more. V and J are TRBV2 and TRBJ2-7, with 9 nucleotides matching TRBD2. The V gene end was trimmed by 6 bases and the J gene end by 2 bases; junction bases not matched to a gene: 14. CDR1 and CDR2 (germline): SNHLY, FYNNEI. The CDR3 covers 17 residues. The CDR3 DNA reads as TGTGCCAGCAGGCCCGCAGCGGGGGGCTCTCTTCCCTACGAGCAGTACTTC. The encoded protein is CASRPAAGGSLPYEQYF.

This clonotype has ten or more counts. The rearrangement uses TRBV6-4 and TRBJ1-5; D is perhaps TRBD1 (5 bases). The CDR3 contains 16 residues. With 6 bases removed from V and 0 bases from J, the gap between germline ends came to 15 bases. The germline CDR1 and CDR2 sequences are MRHNA and SNTAGT. CDR3 residues: CASRDRGHFSNQPQHF. Here the CDR3 DNA reads TGTGCCAGCAGAGATCGAGGACACTTTAGCAATCAGCCCCAGCATTTT.

This clonotype was found many times. One junction end does not reproduce the germline sequence, and a read error may be involved. The genes are TRBV27 and TRBJ2-5; D gene uncertain. Germline-derived CDR1 and CDR2 are MNHEY and SMNVEV (reference sequence). CDR3 length equals 13 residues. The CDR3 spells CASSLRYQGTQYF. The CDR3 DNA follows: TGTGCCAGCAGTTTAAGATACCAAGGGACCCAGTACTTC.

J is TRBJ1-1 and V is TRBV6-1, with no clear D. V shed 2 bases and J shed 2 bases, with 12 bases lying between them. This CDR3 region has 15 residues. CDR1 is MNHNS and CDR2 is SASEGT in the germline V gene. As DNA, the CDR3 is TGTGCCAGCAGTGAATTTGGGAAGACTAACACTGAAGCTTTCTTT. This gives the protein CASSEFGKTNTEAFF.

About this clonotype itself: Sequence at one end of the junction differs from germline and may be a read error. This chain connects TRBV20-1 to TRBJ2-7, with D possibly TRBD2 on 5 matching bases. This CDR3 contains 16 residues. Germline V lookup: CDR1 DFQATT, CDR2 SNEGSKA (reference sequence). CDR3 protein: CSARDGLRSASYEQYF. The CDR3, as DNA: TGTAGTGCTAGAGATGGACTGCGATCGGCGTCTTACGAGCAGTACTTC.

This clonotype occurred many times. The V and J genes are TRBV28 and TRBJ1-1; tentative D call: TRBD1 (6 bases). The CDR3 length is 11 residues. V dropped 8 bases and J dropped 11 bases, with 15 bases sitting between them. Germline V gene lookup returns CDR1 MDHEN and CDR2 SYDVKM. In DNA, the CDR3 is TGTGCCAGCGGAACACAGGGTGACGCTTTCTTT. Translation gives CASGTQGDAFF.

In its sample, this clonotype was seen a few times. The genes are TRBV12-5 and TRBJ1-2; no definite D call. CDR3 length equals 17 residues. Trimming stripped 0 bases from V and 0 bases from J, with 14 bases between. The V gene's germline CDR1 is LGHNT and CDR2 FRNRAP. The CDR3 loop reads CASGLVIGSRTNYGYTF. The CDR3 nucleotides are TGTGCTAGTGGTTTGGTAATTGGCAGTAGAACTAACTATGGCTACACCTTC.

The J gene is TRBJ1-2, the V gene TRBV15; D is possibly TRBD1 (5 bases). The V end was cut by 0 bases, the J end by 6 bases, with 20 bases between. The CDR3 covers 17 residues. The germline V gene has CDR1 LNHNV and CDR2 YYDKDF (reference sequence). The CDR3 DNA sequence: TGTGCCACCAGCAGAGAGATCCCTTCAATAGGGACCCATGGCTACACCTTC. Translated: CATSREIPSIGTHGYTF.

In its sample, this clonotype was seen a few times. The chain links TRBV20-1 to TRBJ1-6; the D is unclear. The CDR3 has 16 amino acids. The V end lost 6 bases, the J end lost 9 bases, and 24 bases lay between the germline ends. CDR1 and CDR2 from the germline V gene are DFQATT and SNEGSKA (reference sequence). The CDR3 spells CSAEAPPRRVGSPLHF. CDR3 DNA sequence: TGCAGTGCCGAAGCACCACCGAGGAGGGTTGGTTCACCCCTCCACTTT.

The table lists this clonotype with many counts. The chain has TRBV19 and TRBJ1-1; 7 nucleotides agree with TRBD1. The CDR3 length is 14 residues. J was trimmed by 5 bases and V by 5 bases; bases with no gene match: 8. The germline V gene encodes CDR1 LNHDA and CDR2 SQIVND (reference sequence). The CDR3 loop reads CASSFETGRTEAFF. The CDR3 DNA sequence: TGTGCCAGTAGTTTCGAGACAGGGAGGACTGAAGCTTTCTTT.

This clonotype was observed many times. This chain joins TRBV12-3 or TRBV12-4 and TRBJ2-7; no definite D call. The germline V and J ends were trimmed by 3 bases and 3 bases, with 9 bases remaining between them. The CDR3 is 13 residues long. CDR3 in DNA: TGTGCCAGCAGTTTTGGCAGGAACTACGAGCAGTACTTC. Translated, it gives CASSFGRNYEQYF.

The gene calls are TRBV28 and TRBJ1-5; D gene unclear. The CDR3 consists of 11 residues. The germline CDR1 and CDR2 sequences are MDHEN and SYDVKM. Trimming removed 8 bases at V and 4 bases at J, with 6 bases between. Here the CDR3 DNA reads TGTGCCAGCGCCTGGAATCAGCCCCAGCATTTT. Translating gives CASAWNQPQHF.

V is TRBV6-1 and J is TRBJ1-1; D not resolved. CDR1 is MNHNS and CDR2 is SASEGT in the germline V gene. V lost 5 bases to trimming and J lost 1 base, with 8 bases between them. The CDR3 runs 13 residues. The CDR3 is CASSHNGNTEAFF. The CDR3 bases are TGTGCCAGCAGTCATAACGGGAACACTGAAGCTTTCTTT.

The chain links TRBV28 to TRBJ1-1, with TRBD1 identical over 7 bases. With V trimmed by 5 bases and J by 3 bases, 12 bases remained unmatched. The V gene's germline CDR1 is MDHEN and CDR2 SYDVKM. The CDR3 spans 16 residues. This CDR3 is CASSINGRGRDTEAFF. The CDR3 DNA reads as TGTGCCAGCAGTATCAACGGGAGGGGGCGTGACACTGAAGCTTTCTTT.

This clonotype was observed many times. This chain uses TRBV28 with TRBJ1-2; D ambiguous. Germline-derived CDR1 and CDR2 are MDHEN and SYDVKM. The CDR3 length is 18 residues. With 3 bases removed from V and 0 bases from J, the gap between germline ends came to 20 bases. The CDR3 loop is CASSFRSSGRNANYGYTF. The CDR3 nucleotides read TGTGCCAGCAGTTTCCGTTCGTCAGGCAGGAATGCTAACTATGGCTACACCTTC.

Many counts were recorded for this clonotype. V and J are TRBV14 and TRBJ2-7; unclear D gene. Germline loops: CDR1 SGHDN, CDR2 FVKESK. V lost 0 bases and J 3 bases, leaving 6 bases between the germline ends. This CDR3 comprises 13 residues. This CDR3 reads CASSQDRLYEQYF. The DNA of the CDR3 is TGTGCCAGCAGCCAAGATAGACTCTACGAGCAGTACTTC.